The 16 T cell receptor beta chains in this list originate from one sample, sequenced in a study of PD-1 blockade in classical Hodgkin lymphoma. Only in-frame clones appear in the TCRdb table, and some are missing; sequencing was by immunoSEQ multiplex PCR. The table records fewer than 90,000 clones, just over 90% of them present only once. No patient escaped relapse after autologous stem cell transplantation, and brentuximab vedotin exposure varied. Sample: peripheral blood mononuclear cells (PBMCs), taken at baseline. These receptors were taken from a human donor with classical Hodgkin lymphoma.

This clone was detected a few times. The gene calls are TRBV7-8 and TRBJ2-2; 14 positions match TRBD2. V trimming: 5 bases; J trimming: 6 bases; junction bases outside the gene matches: 14. The CDR3 spans 19 residues. CDR1 is SGHVS, CDR2 FQNEAQ, per germline. CDR3 sequence reads: CASSPRLGLAGAMAGELFF. CDR3 DNA: TGTGCCAGCAGCCCGAGGCTGGGACTAGCGGGAGCCATGGCCGGGGAGCTGTTTTTT.

V and J are TRBV6-6 and TRBJ1-4; D is unresolved. V gave up 0 bases and J gave up 10 bases, with 18 bases separating them. Germline V lookup: CDR1 MNHNY, CDR2 SVGAGI (reference sequence). CDR3 length equals 16 residues. The CDR3 nucleotides are TGTGCCAGCAGTTACTCGAAATCAAAGGGAGACGGAAAACTGTTTTTT. The encoded protein is CASSYSKSKGDGKLFF.

This chain connects TRBV19 to TRBJ1-4, with 8 bases aligning to TRBD1. The trim removed 2 bases at V and 8 bases at J, leaving 16 bases unmatched. This CDR3 comprises 18 residues. Germline lookup yields CDR1 LNHDA and CDR2 SQIVND (reference sequence). The CDR3 reads CASSIMGQGATGGEKLFF. CDR3 bases: TGTGCCAGTAGTATAATGGGGCAGGGGGCAACAGGAGGCGAAAAACTGTTTTTT.

The chain recombines TRBV27 with TRBJ2-7; 9 bases map to TRBD1. V lost 4 bases, J lost 5 bases, and 9 bases stayed unmatched. Per the germline V gene, CDR1 is MNHEY and CDR2 is SMNVEV (reference sequence). The CDR3 consists of 15 residues. The CDR3 bases are TGTGCCAGCAGTTCCCCGGGACAGGGCATACACGAGCAGTACTTC. It encodes CASSSPGQGIHEQYF.

The chain joins TRBV18 to TRBJ2-3; D is perhaps TRBD2 (6 bases). Trimming pared 2 bases from V and 1 base from J, leaving 10 bases between. The V gene's germline CDR1 is KGHSH and CDR2 LQKENI. This CDR3 has 15 residues. CDR3: CASSPWRDGTDTQYF. The CDR3 bases are TGTGCCAGCTCACCATGGAGGGACGGCACAGATACGCAGTATTTT. Together with reference TRBV18 and TRBJ2-3, the CDR3 gives the full variable domain: NAGVMQNPRHLVRRRGQEARLRCSPMKGHSHVYWYRQLPEEGLKFMVYLQKENIIDESGMPKERFSAEFPKEGPSILRIQQVVRGDSAAYFCASSPWRDGTDTQYFGPGTRLTVL.

The rearrangement links TRBV5-1 to TRBJ2-3; TRBD1 or TRBD2 may be the D gene (5 bases each). With 0 bases removed from V and 1 base from J, the gap between germline ends came to 12 bases. The CDR3 loop spans 16 amino acids. Germline CDR1 SGHRS, CDR2 YFSETQ. The CDR3, as DNA: TGCGCCAGCAGCTTGGGGGGGATTGGCGGCACAGATACGCAGTATTTT. It encodes CASSLGGIGGTDTQYF.

This sequence joins TRBV5-1 and TRBJ1-1, with a weak D call TRBD1 (5 bases). V was clipped by 0 bases and J by 0 bases, with 12 bases between them. Per the germline V gene, CDR1 is SGHRS and CDR2 is YFSETQ. This CDR3 comprises 16 residues. The DNA of the CDR3 is TGCGCCAGCAGCTTGGACGGGGGTGGTTTGAACACTGAAGCTTTCTTT. Amino acids: CASSLDGGGLNTEAFF.

This chain links TRBV15 with TRBJ2-5, with 11 bases that match TRBD2. CDR3 size: 15 residues. After removal of 0 bases from V and 5 bases from J, the junction contained 2 bases not matched to a gene. The germline V gene has CDR1 LNHNV and CDR2 YYDKDF (reference sequence). CDR3 amino acids: CATSRELAGVETQYF. CDR3 DNA: TGTGCCACCAGCAGAGAACTAGCGGGGGTCGAGACCCAGTACTTC.

The rearrangement uses TRBV13 and TRBJ1-1; TRBD1 matches at 10 bases. The length of the CDR3 is 15 residues. V dropped 4 bases and J dropped 2; count of bases not matched to a gene: 4. Looked up from germline, CDR1 is PRHDT and CDR2 is FYEKMQ (reference sequence). The CDR3 reads CASSSGQGPNTEAFF. CDR3 nucleotide sequence: TGTGCCAGCAGCTCGGGACAGGGGCCCAACACTGAAGCTTTCTTT.

The gene calls are TRBV6-9 and TRBJ2-5; 8 nucleotides agree with TRBD1. The V gene's germline CDR1 is MNHGY and CDR2 SVAAGI. The CDR3 spans 13 residues. Trimming at V came to 4 bases and at J to 2 bases, leaving 0 bases not matched to a gene. This CDR3 reads CASSWTGQETQYF. CDR3 DNA sequence: TGTGCCAGCAGTTGGACAGGGCAAGAGACCCAGTACTTC.

The chain uses TRBV5-6 and TRBJ2-1, with unresolved D. Deletions cut 0 bases from V and 3 bases from J, with 16 bases between. The V gene's germline CDR1 is SGHDT and CDR2 YYEEEE. The CDR3 runs to 17 residues. CDR3 bases: TGTGCCAGCAGCTTGGTACAAGCCGCCCTCTTCTACAATGAGCAGTTCTTC. Its translation is CASSLVQAALFYNEQFF.

The chain employs TRBV6-5 and TRBJ1-3; D remains ambiguous. CDR1 and CDR2 (germline): MNHEY, SVGAGI. The CDR3 is 14 residues long. Between the trimmed V and J ends, which lost 0 bases and 4 bases, there was a span of 7 bases. CDR3: CASSYSSLGNTIYF. CDR3 sequence (DNA): TGTGCCAGCAGTTACTCGAGCTTGGGAAACACCATATATTTT.

This chain joins TRBV5-1 and TRBJ1-1; D uncertain. Trimming shortened V by 2 bases and J by 0 bases, and 5 bases separated the two germline ends. This CDR3 has 13 residues. CDR1 and CDR2 (germline): SGHRS, YFSETQ. CDR3 coding DNA: TGCGCCAGCAGCTTCAGAATGAACACTGAAGCTTTCTTT. Amino acids: CASSFRMNTEAFF.

This clone was seen once. The V gene is TRBV5-5, the J gene TRBJ2-7; 9 nucleotides match TRBD1. The ends lost 3 bases at V and 5 bases at J; junction bases unmatched: 12. The CDR3 sequence is 16 residues long. The germline CDR1 and CDR2 sequences are SGHKS and YYEKEE (reference sequence). The CDR3 loop reads CASSSIKGTGFDEQYF. The CDR3 DNA reads TGTGCCAGCAGCTCGATCAAAGGGACAGGGTTCGACGAGCAGTACTTC. The full variable domain, its missing parts supplied by reference TRBV5-5 and TRBJ2-7, is DAGVTQSPTHLIKTRGQQVTLRCSPISGHKSVSWYQQVLGQGPQFIFQYYEKEERGRGNFPDRFSARQFPNYSSELNVNALLLGDSALYLCASSSIKGTGFDEQYFGPGTRLTVT.

V gene TRBV7-9 combines with J gene TRBJ1-2; unclear D gene. Trimming took off 5 bases at V and 5 bases at J, with 9 bases between the two ends. CDR1 and CDR2 (germline): SEHNR, FQNEAQ (reference sequence). The CDR3 is made up of 12 amino acids. The chain's CDR3 is CASSEGPYGYTF. Written as DNA, the CDR3 is TGTGCCAGCAGCGAGGGTCCTTATGGCTACACCTTC.

The chain uses TRBV7-6 and TRBJ2-3, with unresolved D. Deletions cut 1 base from V and 2 bases from J, with 7 bases between. The CDR3 is made up of 14 amino acids. Per the germline V gene, CDR1 is SGHVS and CDR2 is FNYEAQ. The CDR3 DNA is TGTGCCAGCAGCTTAGGCGTGGACACAGATACGCAGTATTTT. Translating it yields CASSLGVDTDTQYF. Together with reference TRBV7-6 and TRBJ2-3, the CDR3 gives the full variable domain: GAGVSQSPRYKVTKRGQDVALRCDPISGHVSLYWYRQALGQGPEFLTYFNYEAQQDKSGLPNDRFSAERPEGSISTLTIQRTEQRDSAMYRCASSLGVDTDTQYFGPGTRLTVL.